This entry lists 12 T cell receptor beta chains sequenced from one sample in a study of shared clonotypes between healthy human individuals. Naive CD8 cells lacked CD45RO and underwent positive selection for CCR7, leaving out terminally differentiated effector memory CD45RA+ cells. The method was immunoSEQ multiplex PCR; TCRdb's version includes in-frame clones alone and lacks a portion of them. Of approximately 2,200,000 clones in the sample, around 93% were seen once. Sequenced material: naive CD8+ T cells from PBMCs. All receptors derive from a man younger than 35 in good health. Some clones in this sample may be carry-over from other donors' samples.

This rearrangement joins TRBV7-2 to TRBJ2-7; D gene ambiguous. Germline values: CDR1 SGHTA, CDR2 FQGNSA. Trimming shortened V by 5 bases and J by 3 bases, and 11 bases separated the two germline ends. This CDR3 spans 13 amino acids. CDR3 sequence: CASSPTVVYEQYF. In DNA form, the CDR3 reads TGTGCCAGCAGCCCTACCGTGGTCTACGAGCAGTACTTC.

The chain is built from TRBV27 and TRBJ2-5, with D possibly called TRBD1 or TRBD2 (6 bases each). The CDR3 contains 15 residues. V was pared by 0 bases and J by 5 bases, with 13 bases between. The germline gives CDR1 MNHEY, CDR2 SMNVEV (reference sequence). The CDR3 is CASSLSRGAWETQYF. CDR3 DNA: TGTGCCAGCAGTTTATCAAGGGGGGCTTGGGAGACCCAGTACTTC.

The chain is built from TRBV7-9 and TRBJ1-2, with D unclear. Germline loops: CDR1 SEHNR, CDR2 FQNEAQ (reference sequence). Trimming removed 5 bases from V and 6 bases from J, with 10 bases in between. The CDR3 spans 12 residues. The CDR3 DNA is TGTGCCAGCAGCGCCCCGGGCCATGGCTACACCTTC. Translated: CASSAPGHGYTF.

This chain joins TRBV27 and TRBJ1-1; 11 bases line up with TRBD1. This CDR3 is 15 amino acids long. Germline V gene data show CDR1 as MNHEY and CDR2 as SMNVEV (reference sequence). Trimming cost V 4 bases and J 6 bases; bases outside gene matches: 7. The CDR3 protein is CASSYGTGGLPEAFF. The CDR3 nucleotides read TGTGCCAGCAGTTACGGGACAGGGGGTTTGCCTGAAGCTTTCTTT.

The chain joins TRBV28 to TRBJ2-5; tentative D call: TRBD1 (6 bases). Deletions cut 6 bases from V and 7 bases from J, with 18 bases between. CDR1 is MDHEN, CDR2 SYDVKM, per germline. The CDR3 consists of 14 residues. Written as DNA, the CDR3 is TGTGCCAGCAGCCGGACAGTAGGGAAAGGGACCCAGTACTTC. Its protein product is CASSRTVGKGTQYF.

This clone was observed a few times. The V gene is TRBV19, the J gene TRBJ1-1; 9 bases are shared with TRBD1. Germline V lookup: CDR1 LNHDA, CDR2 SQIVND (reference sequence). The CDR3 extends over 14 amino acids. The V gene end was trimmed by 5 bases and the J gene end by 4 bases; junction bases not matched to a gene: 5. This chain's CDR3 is CASSGMTGGTEAFF. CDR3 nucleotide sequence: TGTGCCAGTAGTGGAATGACAGGGGGCACTGAAGCTTTCTTT.

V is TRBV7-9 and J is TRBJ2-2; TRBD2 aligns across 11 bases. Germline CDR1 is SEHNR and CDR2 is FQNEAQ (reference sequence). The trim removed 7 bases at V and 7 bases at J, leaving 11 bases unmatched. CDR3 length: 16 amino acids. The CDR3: CASTLLAGGGYGELFF. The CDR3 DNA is TGTGCCAGCACCCTCCTAGCGGGAGGCGGGTACGGGGAGCTGTTTTTT.

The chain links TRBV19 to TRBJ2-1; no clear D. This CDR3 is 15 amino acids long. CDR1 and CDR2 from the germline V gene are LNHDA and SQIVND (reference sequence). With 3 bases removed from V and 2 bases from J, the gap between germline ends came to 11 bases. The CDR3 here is CASSIGRSPYNEQFF. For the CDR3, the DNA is TGTGCCAGTAGTATTGGGCGGAGCCCCTACAATGAGCAGTTCTTC.

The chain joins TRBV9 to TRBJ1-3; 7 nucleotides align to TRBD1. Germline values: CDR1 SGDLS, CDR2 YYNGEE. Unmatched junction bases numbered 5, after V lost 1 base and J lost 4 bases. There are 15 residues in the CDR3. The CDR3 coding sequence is TGTGCCAGCAGCGTACGGGGGACAGCAGGAAACACCATATATTTT. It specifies CASSVRGTAGNTIYF.

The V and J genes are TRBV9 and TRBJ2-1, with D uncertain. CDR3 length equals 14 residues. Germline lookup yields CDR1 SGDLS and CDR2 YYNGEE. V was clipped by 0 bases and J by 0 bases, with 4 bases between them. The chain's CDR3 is CASSVVYSYNEQFF. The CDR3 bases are TGTGCCAGCAGCGTAGTTTACTCCTACAATGAGCAGTTCTTC.

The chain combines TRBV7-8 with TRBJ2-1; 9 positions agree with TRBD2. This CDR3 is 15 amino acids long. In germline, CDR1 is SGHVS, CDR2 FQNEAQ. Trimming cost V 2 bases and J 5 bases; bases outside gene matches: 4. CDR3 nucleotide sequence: TGTGCCAGCAGCTTATTAGCGGGAGCGCACAATGAGCAGTTCTTC. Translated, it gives CASSLLAGAHNEQFF.

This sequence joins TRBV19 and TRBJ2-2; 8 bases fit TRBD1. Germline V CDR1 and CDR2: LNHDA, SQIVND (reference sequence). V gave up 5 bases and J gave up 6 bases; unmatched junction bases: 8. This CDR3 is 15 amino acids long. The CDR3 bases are TGTGCCAGTAGTCCGGACAGGGAAGGGGCCGGGGAGCTGTTTTTT. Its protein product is CASSPDREGAGELFF.